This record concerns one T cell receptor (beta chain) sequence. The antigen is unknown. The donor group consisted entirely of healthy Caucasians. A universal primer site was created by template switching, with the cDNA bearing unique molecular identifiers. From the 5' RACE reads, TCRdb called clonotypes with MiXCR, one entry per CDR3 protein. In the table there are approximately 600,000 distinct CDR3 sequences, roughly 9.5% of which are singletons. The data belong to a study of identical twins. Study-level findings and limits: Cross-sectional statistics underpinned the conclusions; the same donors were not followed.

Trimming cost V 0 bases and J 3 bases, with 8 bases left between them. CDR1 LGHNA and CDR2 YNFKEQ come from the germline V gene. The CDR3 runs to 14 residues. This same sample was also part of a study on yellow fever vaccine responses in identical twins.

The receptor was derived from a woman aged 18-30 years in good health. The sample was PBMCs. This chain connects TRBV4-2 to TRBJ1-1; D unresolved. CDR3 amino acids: CASSQESGYTEAFF. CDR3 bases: TGTGCCAGCAGCCAAGAATCCGGGTACACTGAAGCTTTCTTT.